This T cell receptor (beta chain) is drawn from a study of cytomegalovirus exposure and HLA in healthy donors. Across the whole study: Earlier, 90 million to 140 million unique TCR beta sequences were recovered from about 179 million T cells by an analysis. General observations from the study: A later analysis reportedly identified an Asian-associated ancestry cluster as carrying fewer N-insertions than the roughly 700-donor mean. Sequencing had likely introduced a cluster of highly shared sequence variants as an artifact.

PCR employed 60 Vbeta and 13 Jbeta primers. Produced via immunoSEQ multiplex PCR; TCRdb's table is partial and in-frame only. This sample has under 150,000 clones, with about four fifths found just once. For this clone: The antigen remains undetermined.

V shed 10 bases, J shed 2 bases, and the junction held 7 bases outside the gene matches. This CDR3 is 13 amino acids long. CDR1 MDHEN and CDR2 SYDVKM come from the germline V gene. The chain employs TRBV28 and TRBJ2-7; 8 bases fit TRBD1. This TCR derives from a male donor in good health and CMV-seropositive. Sequences were obtained from PBMCs. CDR3: CATLDRGTYEQYF. The CDR3 nucleotides are TGTGCCACCCTAGACAGGGGAACCTACGAGCAGTACTTC.